This T cell receptor beta chain was sequenced during a study of blood T cells in healthy people across ages. Notes on the study in general: Strong correlation linked observed beta diversity and percent naive T cells.

In germline, CDR1 is LGHNA, CDR2 YNFKEQ. V was pared by 4 bases and J by 11 bases, with 9 bases of the junction left unmatched. The CDR3 spans 15 residues. Of note for this clonotype: Its antigen is not known.

Combining a sample-barcoded 5' primer with a J-beta primer mix, a second PCR ran for about 6 to 11 cycles. Every single cDNA molecule received a tag from a template-switch adaptor with 12 random nucleotides. TCRdb redid the calling of the 5' RACE reads with MiXCR, one entry per CDR3 protein. The data contain around 2 million distinct CDR3 sequences, roughly two fifths of them seen just once; the ten biggest clones take up about 23%. The source material was blood. This chain joins TRBV4-2 and TRBJ1-6, with TRBD1 matching 9 bases. The receptor was derived from a human donor in good health. CDR3 bases: TGTGCCAGCAGCCCAACCGGGACAGGGTTACCACCCCTCCACTTT. Amino acids: CASSPTGTGLPPLHF.